This TCR beta chain was documented in a study of T-cell memory formation after mild COVID-19. Study results and caveats: Mostly located in CM and EM were contracting CD4+ clones, with contracting CD8+ clones located in EMRA. Clones contracting across day 15 to 85 had a balanced CD4/CD8 profile; later expanding clones leaned CD4+.

V was trimmed by 3 bases and J by 4 bases, leaving 13 bases between them. The germline gives CDR1 SEHNR, CDR2 FQNEAQ (reference sequence). The CDR3 length is 14 residues. Many counts were recorded for this clonotype. No antigen is known for it. MiXCR was run by TCRdb on the 5' RACE reads, yielding one entry per CDR3 protein. The sample shows 35,000 to 40,000 distinct CDR3 sequences, over 5% of them seen only once. The chain has TRBV7-9 and TRBJ2-7; TRBD2 might be the D (7 bases). Specimen: PBMCs or a T cell subset sorted from them (not recorded which). The TCR originated in an adult who had mild COVID-19 (a few samples of this study predate the infection). Cell type and time point are not known. The CDR3 nucleotides are TGTGCCAGCAGCTTTGGGGGGGCTGAATACGAGCAGTACTTC. This encodes CASSFGGAEYEQYF. The full variable domain, with the rest looked up from reference TRBV7-9 and TRBJ2-7, is DTGVSQNPRHKITKRGQNVTFRCDPISEHNRLYWYRQTLGQGPEFLTYFQNEAQLEKSRLLSDRFSAERPKGSFSTLEIQRTEQGDSAMYLCASSFGGAEYEQYFGPGTRLTVT.